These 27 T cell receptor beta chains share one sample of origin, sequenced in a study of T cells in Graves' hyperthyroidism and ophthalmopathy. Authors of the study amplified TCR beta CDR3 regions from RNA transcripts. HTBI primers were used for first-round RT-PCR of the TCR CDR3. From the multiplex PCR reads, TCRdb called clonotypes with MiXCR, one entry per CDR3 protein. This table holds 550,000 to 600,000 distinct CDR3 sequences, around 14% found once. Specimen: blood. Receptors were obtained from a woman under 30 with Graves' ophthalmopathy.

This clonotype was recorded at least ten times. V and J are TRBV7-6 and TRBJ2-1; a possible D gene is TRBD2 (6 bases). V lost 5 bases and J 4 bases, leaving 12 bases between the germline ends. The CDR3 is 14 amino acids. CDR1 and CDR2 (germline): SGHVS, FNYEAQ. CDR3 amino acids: CASSPRDGYNEQFF. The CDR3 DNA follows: TGTGCCAGCAGCCCGCGGGACGGGTACAATGAGCAGTTCTTC.

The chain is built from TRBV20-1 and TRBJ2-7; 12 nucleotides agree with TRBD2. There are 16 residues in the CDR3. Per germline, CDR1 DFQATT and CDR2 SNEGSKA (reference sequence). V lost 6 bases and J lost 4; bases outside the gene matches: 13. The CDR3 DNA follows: TGCAGTGCCGAGGTTGGACTAGCGGGATTCGTGTACGAGCAGTACTTC. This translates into CSAEVGLAGFVYEQYF.

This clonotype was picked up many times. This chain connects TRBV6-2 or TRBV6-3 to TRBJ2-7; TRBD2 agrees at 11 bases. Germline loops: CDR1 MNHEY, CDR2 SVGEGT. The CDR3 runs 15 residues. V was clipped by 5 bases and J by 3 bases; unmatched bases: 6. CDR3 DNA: TGTGCCAGCAGTCTAAGACTAGCGGGGCTCTACGAGCAGTACTTC. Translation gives CASSLRLAGLYEQYF.

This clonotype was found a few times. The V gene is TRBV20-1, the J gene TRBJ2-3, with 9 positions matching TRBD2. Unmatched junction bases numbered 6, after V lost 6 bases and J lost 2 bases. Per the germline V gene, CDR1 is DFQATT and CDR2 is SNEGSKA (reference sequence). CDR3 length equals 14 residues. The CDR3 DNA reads TGCAGTGCCCTCCCTAGCGGGATCACAGATACGCAGTATTTT. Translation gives CSALPSGITDTQYF.

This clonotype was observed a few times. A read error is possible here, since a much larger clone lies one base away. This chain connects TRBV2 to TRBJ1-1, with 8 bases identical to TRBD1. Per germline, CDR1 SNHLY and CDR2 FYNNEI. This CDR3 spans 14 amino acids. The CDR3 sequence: CASGPRTGIPEASF. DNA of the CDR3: TGTGCCAGCGGCCCTAGGACAGGGATCCCTGAAGCTTCCTTT. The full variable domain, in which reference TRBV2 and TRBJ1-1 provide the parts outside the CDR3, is EPEVTQTPSHQVTQMGQEVILRCVPISNHLYFYWYRQILGQKVEFLVSFYNNEISEKSEIFDDQFSVERPDGSNFTLKIRSTKLEDSAMYFCASGPRTGIPEASFGQGTRLTVV.

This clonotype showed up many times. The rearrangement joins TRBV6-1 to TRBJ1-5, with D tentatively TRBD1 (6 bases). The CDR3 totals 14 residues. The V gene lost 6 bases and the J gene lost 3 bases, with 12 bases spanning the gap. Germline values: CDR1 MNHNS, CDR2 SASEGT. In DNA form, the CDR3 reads TGTGCCAGCAGATACAGGGATTCCAATCAGCCCCAGCATTTT. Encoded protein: CASRYRDSNQPQHF.

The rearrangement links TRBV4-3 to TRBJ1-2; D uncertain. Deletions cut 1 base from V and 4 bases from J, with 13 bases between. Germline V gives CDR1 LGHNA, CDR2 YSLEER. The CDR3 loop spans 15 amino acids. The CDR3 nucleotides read TGCGCCAGCAGCCAAGGGCATGAAGGGATCTATGGCTACACCTTC. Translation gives CASSQGHEGIYGYTF.

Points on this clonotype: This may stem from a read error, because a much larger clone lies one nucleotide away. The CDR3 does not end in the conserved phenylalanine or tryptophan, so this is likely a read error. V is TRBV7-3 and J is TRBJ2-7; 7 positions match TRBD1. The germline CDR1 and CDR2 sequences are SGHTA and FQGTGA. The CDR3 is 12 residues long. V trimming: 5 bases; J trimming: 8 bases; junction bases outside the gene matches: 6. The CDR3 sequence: CASSPGQEQQYL. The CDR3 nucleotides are TGTGCCAGCAGCCCCGGACAGGAGCAGCAGTACCTC.

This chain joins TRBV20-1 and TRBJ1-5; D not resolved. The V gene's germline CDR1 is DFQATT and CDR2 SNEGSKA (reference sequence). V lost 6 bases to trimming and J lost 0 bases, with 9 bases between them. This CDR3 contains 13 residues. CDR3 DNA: TGCAGTGCCATTATTGATAGCAATCAGCCCCAGCATTTT. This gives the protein CSAIIDSNQPQHF.

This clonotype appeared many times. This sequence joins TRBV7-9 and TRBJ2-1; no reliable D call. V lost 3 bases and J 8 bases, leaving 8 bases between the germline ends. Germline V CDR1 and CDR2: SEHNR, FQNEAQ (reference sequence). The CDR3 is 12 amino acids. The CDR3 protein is CASSLTFDEQFF. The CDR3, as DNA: TGTGCCAGCAGCTTGACCTTCGATGAGCAGTTCTTC. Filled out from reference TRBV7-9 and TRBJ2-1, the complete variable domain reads DTGVSQNPRHKITKRGQNVTFRCDPISEHNRLYWYRQTLGQGPEFLTYFQNEAQLEKSRLLSDRFSAERPKGSFSTLEIQRTEQGDSAMYLCASSLTFDEQFFGPGTRLTVL.

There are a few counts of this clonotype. CDR3 region: CASSSPRELTYEQYF. The CDR3 bases are TGTGCCAGCAGTTCCCCTCGCGAGCTCACCTACGAGCAGTACTTC. This chain connects TRBV28 to TRBJ2-7; no clear D gene. V was clipped by 4 bases and J by 2 bases, with 15 bases between them. The CDR3 spans 15 residues. Germline V gene sequence: CDR1 MDHEN, CDR2 SYDVKM.

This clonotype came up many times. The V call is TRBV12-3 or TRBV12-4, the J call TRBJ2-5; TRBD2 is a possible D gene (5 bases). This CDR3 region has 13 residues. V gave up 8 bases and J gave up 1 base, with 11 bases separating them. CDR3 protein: CASLERLQETQYF. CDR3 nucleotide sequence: TGTGCCAGCCTAGAGCGGCTCCAAGAGACCCAGTACTTC.

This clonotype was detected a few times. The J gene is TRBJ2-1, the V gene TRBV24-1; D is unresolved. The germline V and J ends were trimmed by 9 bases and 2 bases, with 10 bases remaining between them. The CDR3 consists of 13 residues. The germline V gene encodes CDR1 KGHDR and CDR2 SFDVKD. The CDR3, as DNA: TGTGCCACCCGCGCTAAAGCCTACAATGAGCAGTTCTTC. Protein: CATRAKAYNEQFF.

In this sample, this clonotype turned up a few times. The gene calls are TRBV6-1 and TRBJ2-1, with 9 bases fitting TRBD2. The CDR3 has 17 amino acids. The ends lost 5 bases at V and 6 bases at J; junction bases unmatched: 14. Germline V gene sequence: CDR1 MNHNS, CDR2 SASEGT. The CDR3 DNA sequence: TGTGCCAGCAGTAAACGGGGCGGGAGGGCCAGGGGCAATGAGCAGTTCTTC. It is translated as CASSKRGGRARGNEQFF.

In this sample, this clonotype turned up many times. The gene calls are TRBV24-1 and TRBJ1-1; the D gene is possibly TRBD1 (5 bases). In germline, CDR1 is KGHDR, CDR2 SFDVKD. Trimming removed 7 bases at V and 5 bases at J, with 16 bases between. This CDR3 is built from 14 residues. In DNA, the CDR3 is TGTGCCACCAGAAAGGGGAAAGGAACTACTGAAGCTTTCTTT. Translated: CATRKGKGTTEAFF.

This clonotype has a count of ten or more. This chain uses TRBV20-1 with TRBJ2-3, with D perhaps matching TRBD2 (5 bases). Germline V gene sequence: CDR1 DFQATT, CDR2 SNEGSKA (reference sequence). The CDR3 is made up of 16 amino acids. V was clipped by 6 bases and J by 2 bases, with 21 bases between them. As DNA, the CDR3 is TGCAGTGCCCCTCCCGGCGGCCTCGGGGACACAGATACGCAGTATTTT. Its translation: CSAPPGGLGDTDTQYF.

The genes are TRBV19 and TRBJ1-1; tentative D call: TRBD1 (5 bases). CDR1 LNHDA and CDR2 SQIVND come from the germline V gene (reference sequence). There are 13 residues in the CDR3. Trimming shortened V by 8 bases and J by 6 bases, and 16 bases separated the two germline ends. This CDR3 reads CASSYLGVPEAFF. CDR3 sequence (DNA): TGTGCCAGTTCCTATCTAGGGGTGCCTGAAGCTTTCTTT.

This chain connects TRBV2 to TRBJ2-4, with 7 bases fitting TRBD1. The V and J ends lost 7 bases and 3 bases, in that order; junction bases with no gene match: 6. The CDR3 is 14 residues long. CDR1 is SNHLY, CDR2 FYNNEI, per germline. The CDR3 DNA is TGTGCCAGCAACGCCGGGACAGACAAAAACATTCAGTACTTC. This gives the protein CASNAGTDKNIQYF.

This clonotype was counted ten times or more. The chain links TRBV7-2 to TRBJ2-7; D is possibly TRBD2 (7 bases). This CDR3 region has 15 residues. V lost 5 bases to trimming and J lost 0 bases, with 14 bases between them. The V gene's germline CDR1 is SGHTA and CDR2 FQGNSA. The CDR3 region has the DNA TGTGCCAGCAGCCCAGGGGAGGGGGACTCCTACGAGCAGTACTTC. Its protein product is CASSPGEGDSYEQYF.

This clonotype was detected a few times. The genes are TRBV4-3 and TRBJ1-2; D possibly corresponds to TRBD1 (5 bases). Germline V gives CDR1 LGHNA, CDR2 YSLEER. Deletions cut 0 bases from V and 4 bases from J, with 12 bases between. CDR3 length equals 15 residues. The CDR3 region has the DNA TGCGCCAGCAGCCAAGATCTGGGACCCCCCTATGGCTACACCTTC. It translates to CASSQDLGPPYGYTF.

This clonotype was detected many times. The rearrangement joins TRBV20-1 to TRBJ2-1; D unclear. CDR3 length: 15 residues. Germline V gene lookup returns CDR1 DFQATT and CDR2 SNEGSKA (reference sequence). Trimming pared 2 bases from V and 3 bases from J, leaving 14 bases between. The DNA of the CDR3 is TGCAGTGCTAGATCCCTGATTGAGGACTACAATGAGCAGTTCTTC. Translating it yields CSARSLIEDYNEQFF.

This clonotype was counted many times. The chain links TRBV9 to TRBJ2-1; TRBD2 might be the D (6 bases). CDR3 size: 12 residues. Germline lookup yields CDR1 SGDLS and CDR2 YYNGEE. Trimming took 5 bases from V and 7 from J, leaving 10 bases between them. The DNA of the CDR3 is TGTGCCAGCAGGGGCGGGGATAATGAGCAGTTCTTC. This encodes CASRGGDNEQFF.

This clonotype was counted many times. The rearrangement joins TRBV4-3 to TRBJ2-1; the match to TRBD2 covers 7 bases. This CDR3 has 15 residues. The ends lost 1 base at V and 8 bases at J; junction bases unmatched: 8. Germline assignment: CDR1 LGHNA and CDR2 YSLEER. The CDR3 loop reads CASSQGGRVGDEQFF. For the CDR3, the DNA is TGCGCCAGCAGCCAAGGCGGGAGAGTCGGGGATGAGCAGTTCTTC.

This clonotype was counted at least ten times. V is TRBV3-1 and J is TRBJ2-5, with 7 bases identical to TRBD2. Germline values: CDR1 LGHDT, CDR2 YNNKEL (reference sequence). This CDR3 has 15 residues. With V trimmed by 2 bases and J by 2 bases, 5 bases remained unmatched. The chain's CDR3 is CASSQLSGGQETQYF. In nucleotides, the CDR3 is TGTGCCAGCAGCCAACTATCGGGAGGACAAGAGACCCAGTACTTC.

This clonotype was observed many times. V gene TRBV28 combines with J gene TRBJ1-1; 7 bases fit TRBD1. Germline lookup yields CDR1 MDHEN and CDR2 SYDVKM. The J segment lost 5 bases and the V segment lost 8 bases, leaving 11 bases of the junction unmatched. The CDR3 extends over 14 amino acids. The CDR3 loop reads CASAVDRWGTEAFF. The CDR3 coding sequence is TGTGCCAGCGCCGTGGACAGGTGGGGGACTGAAGCTTTCTTT.

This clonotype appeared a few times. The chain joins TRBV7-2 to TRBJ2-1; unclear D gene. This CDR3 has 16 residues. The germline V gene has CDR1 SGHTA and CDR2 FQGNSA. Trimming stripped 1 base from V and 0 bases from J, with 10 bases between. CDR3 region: CASSLDGPSSYNEQFF. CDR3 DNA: TGTGCCAGCAGCTTAGACGGGCCTAGCTCCTACAATGAGCAGTTCTTC.

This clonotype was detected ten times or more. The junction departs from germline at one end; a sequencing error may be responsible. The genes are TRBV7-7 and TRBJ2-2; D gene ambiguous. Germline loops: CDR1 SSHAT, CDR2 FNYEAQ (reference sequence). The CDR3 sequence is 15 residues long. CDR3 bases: TGTGCTAGCAGCTTATCACGCGCGAACACCGGGGAGCTGTTTTTT. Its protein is CASSLSRANTGELFF.